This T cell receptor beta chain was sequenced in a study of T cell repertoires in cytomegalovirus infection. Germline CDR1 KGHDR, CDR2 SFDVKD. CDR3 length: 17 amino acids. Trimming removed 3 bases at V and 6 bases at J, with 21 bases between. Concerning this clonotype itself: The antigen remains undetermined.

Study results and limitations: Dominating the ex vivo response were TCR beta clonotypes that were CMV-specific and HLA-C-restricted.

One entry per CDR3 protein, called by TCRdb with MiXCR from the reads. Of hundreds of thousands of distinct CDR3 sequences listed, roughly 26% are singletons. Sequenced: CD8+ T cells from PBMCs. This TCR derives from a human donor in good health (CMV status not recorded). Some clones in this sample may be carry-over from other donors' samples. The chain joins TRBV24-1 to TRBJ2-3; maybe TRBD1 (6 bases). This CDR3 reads CATSDRRDPYRGDTQYF. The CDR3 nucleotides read TGTGCCACCAGTGATCGCCGGGACCCCTATAGGGGGGATACGCAGTATTTT.